Listed below are T cell receptor beta chains from one sample, sequenced in a study of blood T cell repertoires in COVID-19. Clones were sequenced by immunoSEQ multiplex PCR, and TCRdb holds only the in-frame ones, with some missing. This table has approximately 100,000 clones, around four fifths appearing once. What was sequenced was peripheral blood. All receptors derive from a woman aged 55 to 70 with acute or convalescent COVID-19. The CDR3 runs from the conserved cysteine through the conserved F or W. A D gene is named only where the DNA matches it firmly. Only some rows state a clone size, as once, few, many or a class for expanded clones.

D: NA
size: NA
J: TRBJ1-1
V: TRBV7-8
CDR3: CASSPRLPNTEAFF
DNA: TGTGCCAGCAGCCCGCGGCTCCCGAACACTGAAGCTTTCTTT

D: TRBD1
size: NA
J: TRBJ1-3
V: TRBV18
CDR3: CASSPFAAGGPSGNTIYF
DNA: TGTGCCAGCTCACCATTCGCGGCAGGGGGACCTTCTGGAAACACCATATATTTT

D: TRBD1
size: NA
J: TRBJ2-5
V: TRBV2
CDR3: CASSRDSWGETQYF
DNA: TGTGCCAGCAGTCGGGACAGCTGGGGAGAGACCCAGTACTTC

D: TRBD2
size: NA
J: TRBJ2-7
V: TRBV7-2
CDR3: CASSSGLAGFSYEQYF
DNA: TGTGCCAGCAGCTCCGGACTAGCGGGTTTCTCCTACGAGCAGTACTTC

D: TRBD1
size: once
J: TRBJ1-2
V: TRBV7-2
CDR3: CASSPYRGQGYTF
DNA: TGTGCCAGCAGCCCTTACAGGGGGCAGGGCTACACCTTC

D: NA
size: NA
J: TRBJ1-4
V: TRBV6-5
CDR3: CASSPGVNLVEKLFF
DNA: TGTGCCAGCAGCCCAGGGGTGAATTTAGTTGAAAAACTGTTTTTT

D: TRBD2
size: NA
J: TRBJ2-2
V: TRBV6-5
CDR3: CAIGGVNTGELFF
DNA: TGTGCCATTGGGGGGGTGAACACCGGGGAGCTGTTTTTT

D: NA
size: NA
J: TRBJ1-5
V: TRBV28
CDR3: CASSSGHVSNQPQHF
DNA: TGTGCCAGCAGTTCCGGACACGTTAGCAATCAGCCCCAGCATTTT

D: NA
size: NA
J: TRBJ1-4
V: TRBV7-9
CDR3: CASSSSSQEQVGLFF
DNA: TGTGCCAGCAGCTCATCTTCGCAGGAACAGGTGGGACTGTTTTTT

D: NA
size: NA
J: TRBJ2-2
V: TRBV9
CDR3: CASSVEGVGTGELFF
DNA: TGTGCCAGCAGCGTCGAGGGAGTGGGGACCGGGGAGCTGTTTTTT

D: NA
size: few
J: TRBJ1-2
V: TRBV28
CDR3: CASSLGGVADGYTF
DNA: TGTGCCAGCAGTTTAGGGGGGGTAGCGGATGGCTACACCTTC

D: TRBD2
size: NA
J: TRBJ2-5
V: TRBV7-7
CDR3: CASSLGGTSKETQYF
DNA: TGTGCTAGCAGCCTGGGGGGGACGTCCAAAGAGACCCAGTACTTC

D: NA
size: NA
J: TRBJ1-5
V: TRBV28
CDR3: CASKGQYSNQPQHF
DNA: TGTGCCAGCAAGGGGCAGTATAGCAATCAGCCCCAGCATTTT

D: TRBD2
size: NA
J: TRBJ2-1
V: TRBV10-2
CDR3: CASRLAGVNEQFF
DNA: TGCGCCAGCAGACTAGCGGGAGTCAATGAGCAGTTCTTC

D: NA
size: many
J: TRBJ1-2
V: TRBV14
CDR3: CASSQDLRPGYGYTF
DNA: TGTGCCAGCAGCCAAGATCTCCGCCCCGGCTATGGCTACACCTTC

D: NA
size: once
J: TRBJ2-1
V: TRBV24-1
CDR3: CATARDSYNEQFF
DNA: TGTGCCACCGCCAGGGACTCCTACAATGAGCAGTTCTTC

D: TRBD1
size: NA
J: TRBJ1-1
V: TRBV4-2
CDR3: CASSQGGTVVEAFF
DNA: TGTGCCAGCAGCCAGGGCGGGACAGTAGTCGAAGCTTTCTTT

D: NA
size: NA
J: TRBJ2-7
V: TRBV20-1
CDR3: CSARSSYEQYF
DNA: TGCAGTGCTAGGAGCTCCTACGAGCAGTACTTC

D: NA
size: NA
J: TRBJ2-3
V: TRBV4-1
CDR3: CASSQAQNTQYF
DNA: TGCGCCAGCAGCCAAGCCCAGAATACGCAGTATTTT

D: NA
size: NA
J: TRBJ2-3
V: TRBV5-1
CDR3: CASSFSLARTDTQYF
DNA: TGCGCCAGCAGCTTCAGCCTAGCGCGGACAGATACGCAGTATTTT

D: NA
size: NA
J: TRBJ2-7
V: TRBV29-1
CDR3: CSSRDSSYEQYF
DNA: TGCAGCTCCAGGGATAGCTCCTACGAGCAGTACTTC

D: TRBD1
size: NA
J: TRBJ1-6
V: TRBV28
CDR3: CASSSDRALHF
DNA: TGTGCCAGCAGTTCGGACAGGGCCCTCCACTTT

D: NA
size: NA
J: TRBJ1-4
V: TRBV11-2
CDR3: CASSLIQGHEKLFF
DNA: TGTGCCAGCAGCTTAATTCAGGGGCACGAAAAACTGTTTTTT

D: TRBD1
size: NA
J: TRBJ1-1
V: TRBV11-2
CDR3: CASSTSRGSHEAFF
DNA: TGTGCCAGCAGCACTTCCAGGGGGAGCCACGAAGCTTTCTTT

D: TRBD1
size: few
J: TRBJ1-2
V: TRBV5-1
CDR3: CASSSGQPGAYGYTF
DNA: TGCGCCAGCAGCTCGGGACAGCCGGGGGCCTATGGCTACACCTTC

D: NA
size: NA
J: TRBJ1-1
V: TRBV19
CDR3: CASSIPGGLNTEAFF
DNA: TGTGCCAGTAGTATCCCCGGGGGGTTGAACACTGAAGCTTTCTTT

D: TRBD1
size: NA
J: TRBJ2-5
V: TRBV6-5
CDR3: CASTGAPRETQYF
DNA: TGTGCCAGTACAGGGGCCCCTAGAGAGACCCAGTACTTC